Below, one TCR beta chain is given with its context. Its antigen is unknown. This sample was included in a study of identifying expanded T cells in peripheral blood. Study-wide results and limits: Clone count variance between approximately two-week samples rose with total template count.

This CDR3 has 10 residues. Germline V lookup: CDR1 DFQATT, CDR2 SNEGSKA (reference sequence). The germline V and J ends were trimmed by 3 bases and 4 bases, with 2 bases remaining between them. Collection occurred without any documented infections or immune events in donors. Data came from immunoSEQ multiplex PCR; TCRdb stores just in-frame clones and leaves some out. The sample lists approximately 75,000 clones, roughly 90% occurring once. Source material: blood. This clonotype originated in a person aged 18 to 75 in good health. The genes are TRBV20-1 and TRBJ2-3; D is unresolved. This CDR3 is CSASADTQYF. CDR3 coding DNA: TGCAGTGCTAGTGCAGATACGCAGTATTTT.